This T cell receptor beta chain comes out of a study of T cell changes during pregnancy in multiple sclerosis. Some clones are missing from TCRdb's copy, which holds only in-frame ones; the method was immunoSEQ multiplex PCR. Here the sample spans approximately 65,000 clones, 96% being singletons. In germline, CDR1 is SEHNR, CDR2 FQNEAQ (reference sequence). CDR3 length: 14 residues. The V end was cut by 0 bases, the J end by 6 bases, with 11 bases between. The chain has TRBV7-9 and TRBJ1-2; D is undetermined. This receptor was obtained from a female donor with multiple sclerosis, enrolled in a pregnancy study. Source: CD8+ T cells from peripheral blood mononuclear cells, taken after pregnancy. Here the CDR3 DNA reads TGTGCCAGCAGCTTAGCGATAGGTCAGGATGGCTACACCTTC. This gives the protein CASSLAIGQDGYTF.